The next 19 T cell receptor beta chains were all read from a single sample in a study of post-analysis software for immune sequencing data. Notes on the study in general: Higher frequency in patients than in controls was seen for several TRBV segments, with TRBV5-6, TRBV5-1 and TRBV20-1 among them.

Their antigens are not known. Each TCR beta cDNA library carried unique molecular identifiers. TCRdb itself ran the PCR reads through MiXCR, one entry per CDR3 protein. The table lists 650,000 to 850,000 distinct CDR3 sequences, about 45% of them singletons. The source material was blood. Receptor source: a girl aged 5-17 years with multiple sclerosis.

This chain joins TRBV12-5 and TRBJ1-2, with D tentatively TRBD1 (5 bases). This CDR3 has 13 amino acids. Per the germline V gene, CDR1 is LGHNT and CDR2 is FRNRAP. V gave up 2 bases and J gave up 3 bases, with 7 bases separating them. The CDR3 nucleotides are TGTGCTAGTGGTTTGATGGGGGACTATGGCTACACCTTC. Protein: CASGLMGDYGYTF. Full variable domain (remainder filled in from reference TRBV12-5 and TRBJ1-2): DARVTQTPRHKVTEMGQEVTMRCQPILGHNTVFWYRQTMMQGLELLAYFRNRAPLDDSGMPKDRFSAEMPDATLATLKIQPSEPRDSAVYFCASGLMGDYGYTFGSGTRLTVV.

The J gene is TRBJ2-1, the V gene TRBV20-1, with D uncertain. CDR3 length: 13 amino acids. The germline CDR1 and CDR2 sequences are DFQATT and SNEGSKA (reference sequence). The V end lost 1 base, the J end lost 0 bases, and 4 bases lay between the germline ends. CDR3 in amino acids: CSARGNSYNEQFF. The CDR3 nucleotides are TGCAGTGCTAGAGGGAACTCCTACAATGAGCAGTTCTTC.

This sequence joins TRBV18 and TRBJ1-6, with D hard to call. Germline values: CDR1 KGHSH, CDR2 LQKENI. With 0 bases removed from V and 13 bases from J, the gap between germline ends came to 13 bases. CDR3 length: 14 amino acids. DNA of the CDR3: TGTGCCAGCTCACCACCGAATTCGAAGGACCCCCTCCACTTT. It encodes CASSPPNSKDPLHF.

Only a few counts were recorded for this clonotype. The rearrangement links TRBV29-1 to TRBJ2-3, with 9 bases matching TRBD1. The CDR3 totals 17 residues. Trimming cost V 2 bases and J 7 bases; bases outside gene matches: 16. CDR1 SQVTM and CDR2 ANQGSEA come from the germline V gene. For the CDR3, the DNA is TGCAGCGTTGAAATAGTTGGGACAGGGAAAGTGTTGAATACGCAGTATTTT. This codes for CSVEIVGTGKVLNTQYF.

The CDR3 sequence is CASSLGGRRHNEQFF. For the CDR3, the DNA is TGTGCCAGCAGCTTAGGCGGTCGGCGTCACAATGAGCAGTTCTTC. The chain carries TRBV7-2 and TRBJ2-1; D uncertain. The CDR3 loop spans 15 amino acids. With 1 base removed from V and 5 bases from J, the gap between germline ends came to 12 bases. The V gene's germline CDR1 is SGHTA and CDR2 FQGNSA.

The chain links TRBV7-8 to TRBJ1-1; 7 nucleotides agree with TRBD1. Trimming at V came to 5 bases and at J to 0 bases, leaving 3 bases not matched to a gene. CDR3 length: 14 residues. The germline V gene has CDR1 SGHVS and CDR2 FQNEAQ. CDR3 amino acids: CASSGDSLNTEAFF. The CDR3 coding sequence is TGTGCCAGCAGCGGGGACAGTTTGAACACTGAAGCTTTCTTT.

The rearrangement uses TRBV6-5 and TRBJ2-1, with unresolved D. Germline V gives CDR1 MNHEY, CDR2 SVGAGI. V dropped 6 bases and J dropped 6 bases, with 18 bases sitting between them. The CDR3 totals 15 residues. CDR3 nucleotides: TGTGCCAGCAGCCCTGACTGGAACTCCGGCAATGAGCAGTTCTTC. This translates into CASSPDWNSGNEQFF.

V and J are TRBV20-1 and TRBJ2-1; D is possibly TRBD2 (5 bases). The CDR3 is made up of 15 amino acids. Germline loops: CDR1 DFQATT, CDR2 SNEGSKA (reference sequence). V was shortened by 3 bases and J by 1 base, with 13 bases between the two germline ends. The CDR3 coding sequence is TGCAGTGCTAGTCCTCTCCTAGCTTCCTACAATGAGCAGTTCTTC. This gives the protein CSASPLLASYNEQFF.

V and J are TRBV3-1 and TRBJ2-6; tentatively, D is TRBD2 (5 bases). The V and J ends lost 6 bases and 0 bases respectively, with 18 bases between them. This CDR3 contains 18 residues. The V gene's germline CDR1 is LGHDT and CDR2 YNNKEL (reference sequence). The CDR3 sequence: CASSRGEEGSSGANVLTF. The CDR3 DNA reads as TGTGCCAGCAGTCGGGGTGAAGAGGGCAGCTCTGGGGCCAACGTCCTGACTTTC.

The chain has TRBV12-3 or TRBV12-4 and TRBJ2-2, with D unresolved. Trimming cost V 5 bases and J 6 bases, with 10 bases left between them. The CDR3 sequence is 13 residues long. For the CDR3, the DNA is TGTGCCAGCAGTACGTTCGTCCCCGGGGAGCTGTTTTTT. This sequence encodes CASSTFVPGELFF.

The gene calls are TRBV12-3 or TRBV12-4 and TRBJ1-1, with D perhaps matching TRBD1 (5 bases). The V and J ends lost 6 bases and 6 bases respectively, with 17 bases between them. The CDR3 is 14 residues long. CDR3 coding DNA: TGTGCCAGCAGCCTGACGGGGGGGATCGCTGAAGCTTTCTTT. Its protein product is CASSLTGGIAEAFF.

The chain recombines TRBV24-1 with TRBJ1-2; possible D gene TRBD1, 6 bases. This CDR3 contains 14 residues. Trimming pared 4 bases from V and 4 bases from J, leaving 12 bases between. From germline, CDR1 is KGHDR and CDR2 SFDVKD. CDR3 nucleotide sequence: TGTGCCACCAGTGACCCAGGGGAGGGCTATGGCTACACCTTC. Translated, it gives CATSDPGEGYGYTF.

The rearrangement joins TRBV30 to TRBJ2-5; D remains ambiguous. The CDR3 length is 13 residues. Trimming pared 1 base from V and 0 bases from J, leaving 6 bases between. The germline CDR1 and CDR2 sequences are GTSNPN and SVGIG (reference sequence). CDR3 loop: CAWSGRNQETQYF. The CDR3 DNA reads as TGTGCCTGGAGTGGAAGGAACCAAGAGACCCAGTACTTC.

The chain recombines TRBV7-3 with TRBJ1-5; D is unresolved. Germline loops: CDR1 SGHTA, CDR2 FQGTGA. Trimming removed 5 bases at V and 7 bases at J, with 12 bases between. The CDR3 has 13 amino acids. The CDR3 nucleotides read TGTGCCAGCAGCACCAAGCCGGGGCAGCCCCAGCATTTT. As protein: CASSTKPGQPQHF.

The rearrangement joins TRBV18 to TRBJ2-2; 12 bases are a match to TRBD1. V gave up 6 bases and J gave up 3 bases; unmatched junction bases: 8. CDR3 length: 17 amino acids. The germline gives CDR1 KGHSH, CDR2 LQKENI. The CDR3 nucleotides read TGTGCCAGCTCGAGGGGACAGGGGGCGAAGGACACCGGGGAGCTGTTTTTT. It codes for CASSRGQGAKDTGELFF.

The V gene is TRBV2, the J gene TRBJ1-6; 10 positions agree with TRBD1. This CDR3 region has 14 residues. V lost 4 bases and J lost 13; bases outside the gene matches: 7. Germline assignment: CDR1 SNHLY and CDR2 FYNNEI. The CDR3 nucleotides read TGTGCCAGCAGTGGGGACAGGGGATCCTCCCCCCTCCACTTT. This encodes CASSGDRGSSPLHF. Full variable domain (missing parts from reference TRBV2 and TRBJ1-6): EPEVTQTPSHQVTQMGQEVILRCVPISNHLYFYWYRQILGQKVEFLVSFYNNEISEKSEIFDDQFSVERPDGSNFTLKIRSTKLEDSAMYFCASSGDRGSSPLHFGNGTRLTVT.

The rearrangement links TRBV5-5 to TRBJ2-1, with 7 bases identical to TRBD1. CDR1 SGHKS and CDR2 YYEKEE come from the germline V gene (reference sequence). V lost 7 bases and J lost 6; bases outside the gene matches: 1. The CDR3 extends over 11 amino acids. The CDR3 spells CASGQANEQFF. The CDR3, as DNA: TGTGCCAGCGGACAGGCCAATGAGCAGTTCTTC.

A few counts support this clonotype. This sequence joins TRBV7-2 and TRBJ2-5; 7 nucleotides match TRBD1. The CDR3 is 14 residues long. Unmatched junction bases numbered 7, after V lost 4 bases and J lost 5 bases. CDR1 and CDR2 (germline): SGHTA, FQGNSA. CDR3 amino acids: CASSSRQGWETQYF. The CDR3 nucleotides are TGTGCCAGCAGCTCCAGACAGGGATGGGAGACCCAGTACTTC.

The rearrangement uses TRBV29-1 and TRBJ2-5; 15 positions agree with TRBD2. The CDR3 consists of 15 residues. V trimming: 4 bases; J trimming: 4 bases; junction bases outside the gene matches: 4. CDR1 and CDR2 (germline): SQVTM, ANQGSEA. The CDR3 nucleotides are TGCAGCGTTGGAAGGGGACTAGCGGGAGGAGAGACCCAGTACTTC. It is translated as CSVGRGLAGGETQYF.